A selection of T cell receptor beta chains follows, all from one sample in a study of blood T cell repertoires in COVID-19. Clones were sequenced by immunoSEQ multiplex PCR, and TCRdb holds only the in-frame ones, with some missing. The sample has more than 25,000 clones; 90% are singletons. Material for sequencing was peripheral blood. All receptors derive from a man aged 65 to 85 with active or convalescent COVID-19. Each CDR3 is given with its conserved first and last residue. A D gene is named only where the DNA matches it firmly. Clone size, where shown, is once, few, many, or a class for clones that have expanded.

J gene: TRBJ1-2
V gene: TRBV6-5
clone size: NA
D gene: TRBD1
CDR3 DNA: TGTGCCACCGTGTACTGGGACAGGGGGTTCTATGGCTACACCTTC
CDR3 protein: CATVYWDRGFYGYTF

J gene: TRBJ1-5
V gene: TRBV4-3
clone size: NA
D gene: NA
CDR3 DNA: TGCGCCAGCAGCCCGACGGCAGGTAGCAATCAGCCCCAGCATTTT
CDR3 protein: CASSPTAGSNQPQHF

J gene: TRBJ1-4
V gene: TRBV6-6
clone size: NA
D gene: NA
CDR3 DNA: TGTGCCAGCAGTTACTCCCCCGGGGTTGGGGAAAAACTGTTTTTT
CDR3 protein: CASSYSPGVGEKLFF

J gene: TRBJ1-2
V gene: TRBV14
clone size: once
D gene: NA
CDR3 DNA: TGTGCCAGCAGCCAAGGGGTCGGACTCAGCCCCTATGGCTACACCTTC
CDR3 protein: CASSQGVGLSPYGYTF

J gene: TRBJ1-1
V gene: TRBV25-1
clone size: once
D gene: NA
CDR3 DNA: TGTGCCAGCCTTGGGGGGGGCGTCAACACTGAAGCTTTCTTT
CDR3 protein: CASLGGGVNTEAFF

J gene: TRBJ1-1
V gene: TRBV12-5
clone size: NA
D gene: TRBD1
CDR3 DNA: TGTGCTAGTGGTTTGACAGGGGCGAGCACTGAAGCTTTCTTT
CDR3 protein: CASGLTGASTEAFF

J gene: TRBJ1-2
V gene: TRBV5-1
clone size: NA
D gene: TRBD1
CDR3 DNA: TGCGCCAGCAGCCGGGACAGCCCCTACTATGGCTACACCTTC
CDR3 protein: CASSRDSPYYGYTF

J gene: TRBJ2-3
V gene: TRBV19
clone size: NA
D gene: NA
CDR3 DNA: TGTGCCAGTAGCACCGGTAGCTTCGGCACAGATACGCAGTATTTT
CDR3 protein: CASSTGSFGTDTQYF

J gene: TRBJ1-4
V gene: TRBV18
clone size: NA
D gene: TRBD1
CDR3 DNA: TGTGCCAGCTCACGGGACAGCAATGAAAAACTGTTTTTT
CDR3 protein: CASSRDSNEKLFF

J gene: TRBJ1-3
V gene: TRBV2
clone size: NA
D gene: NA
CDR3 DNA: TGTGCCAGCACTGCCCTTAGGACAGCTCACTCTGGAAACACCATATATTTT
CDR3 protein: CASTALRTAHSGNTIYF

J gene: TRBJ1-1
V gene: TRBV6-5
clone size: NA
D gene: TRBD1
CDR3 DNA: TGTGCCAGCAGTTATAAGGGGGCACCGATTTACACTGAAGCTTTCTTT
CDR3 protein: CASSYKGAPIYTEAFF

J gene: TRBJ1-3
V gene: TRBV19
clone size: NA
D gene: NA
CDR3 DNA: TGTGCCAGTAGGGCGGACTTCAACTCTGGAAACACCATATATTTT
CDR3 protein: CASRADFNSGNTIYF

J gene: TRBJ1-1
V gene: TRBV11-1
clone size: once
D gene: NA
CDR3 DNA: TGTGCCAGCAGCCCCACCTTCAAGCTAGGCGCTTTCTTT
CDR3 protein: CASSPTFKLGAFF

J gene: TRBJ1-1
V gene: TRBV24-1
clone size: NA
D gene: NA
CDR3 DNA: TGTGCCACCCAGCTGGGGGCAGGGACTGAAGCTTTCTTT
CDR3 protein: CATQLGAGTEAFF

J gene: TRBJ1-3
V gene: TRBV5-5
clone size: NA
D gene: NA
CDR3 DNA: TGTGCCAGCAGCCCCGGGACACGGATTTCGGGAAACACCATATATTTT
CDR3 protein: CASSPGTRISGNTIYF

J gene: TRBJ1-2
V gene: TRBV19
clone size: NA
D gene: NA
CDR3 DNA: TGTGCCATCAGTAGTCTATCGGCAGGGCTTAACTATGGCTACACCTTC
CDR3 protein: CAISSLSAGLNYGYTF

J gene: TRBJ2-5
V gene: TRBV18
clone size: NA
D gene: TRBD1
CDR3 DNA: TGTGCCAGCTCCTCGGGGACAGGGGGCAGAGAGACCCAGTACTTC
CDR3 protein: CASSSGTGGRETQYF

J gene: TRBJ1-5
V gene: TRBV27
clone size: NA
D gene: TRBD1
CDR3 DNA: TGTGCCAGCAGTACCGGTCCGGGACAGGGCAATCAGCCCCAGCATTTT
CDR3 protein: CASSTGPGQGNQPQHF

J gene: TRBJ2-1
V gene: TRBV28
clone size: NA
D gene: TRBD2
CDR3 DNA: TGTGCCAGCAGTTTACCAGTCCTAGCGGGAGGAGGCAATGAGCAGTTCTTC
CDR3 protein: CASSLPVLAGGGNEQFF

J gene: TRBJ2-5
V gene: TRBV5-1
clone size: NA
D gene: TRBD2
CDR3 DNA: TGCGCCAGCAGCTTGAGGGAGGGTCAAGAGACCCAGTACTTC
CDR3 protein: CASSLREGQETQYF

J gene: TRBJ1-5
V gene: TRBV29-1
clone size: NA
D gene: TRBD1
CDR3 DNA: TGCAGCGTCGGAGAGACAGGGTTGCGCAATCAGCCCCAGCATTTT
CDR3 protein: CSVGETGLRNQPQHF

J gene: TRBJ2-5
V gene: TRBV10-3
clone size: NA
D gene: TRBD2
CDR3 DNA: TGTGCCATTGGACTAGCGGGGGAAGAGACCCAGTACTTC
CDR3 protein: CAIGLAGEETQYF

J gene: TRBJ2-1
V gene: TRBV6-6
clone size: NA
D gene: TRBD1
CDR3 DNA: TGTGCCAGCACCCCTCCCCGGACAGGGGGAGGCAATGAGCAGTTCTTC
CDR3 protein: CASTPPRTGGGNEQFF

J gene: TRBJ2-5
V gene: TRBV18
clone size: NA
D gene: TRBD2
CDR3 DNA: TGTGCCAGCTCACCACCGCTAGCGGGAAGTGGGGAGACCCAGTACTTC
CDR3 protein: CASSPPLAGSGETQYF

J gene: TRBJ2-1
V gene: TRBV30
clone size: NA
D gene: TRBD1
CDR3 DNA: TGTGCCTGGAGTGCCGGGACAGGGGGCTACAATGAGCAGTTCTTC
CDR3 protein: CAWSAGTGGYNEQFF

J gene: TRBJ2-6
V gene: TRBV5-1
clone size: once
D gene: NA
CDR3 DNA: TGCGCCAGCAGCTTGGGGGCCTCCTTCGCCAACGTCCTGACTTTC
CDR3 protein: CASSLGASFANVLTF

J gene: TRBJ1-6
V gene: TRBV18
clone size: NA
D gene: NA
CDR3 DNA: TGTGCCAGCTCCGTAAGGGAGGCTGGGAATTCACCCCTCCACTTT
CDR3 protein: CASSVREAGNSPLHF

J gene: TRBJ2-3
V gene: TRBV5-1
clone size: NA
D gene: NA
CDR3 DNA: TGCGCCAGCAGCTCACAGGTGGACAGCACAGATACGCAGTATTTT
CDR3 protein: CASSSQVDSTDTQYF

J gene: TRBJ2-1
V gene: TRBV7-8
clone size: few
D gene: TRBD1
CDR3 DNA: TGTGCCAGCAGCATGCGACAGGGGGTACTCAGTGAGCAGTTCTTC
CDR3 protein: CASSMRQGVLSEQFF

J gene: TRBJ2-3
V gene: TRBV11-3
clone size: NA
D gene: TRBD1
CDR3 DNA: TGTGCCAGCAGCTTGGGGACAGGGATGGCAGATACGCAGTATTTT
CDR3 protein: CASSLGTGMADTQYF

J gene: TRBJ2-4
V gene: TRBV11-1
clone size: NA
D gene: TRBD1
CDR3 DNA: TGTGCCAGCAGCGCGCAGGTAGGACAGGGGACTCAGTACTTC
CDR3 protein: CASSAQVGQGTQYF

J gene: TRBJ2-7
V gene: TRBV27
clone size: NA
D gene: TRBD1
CDR3 DNA: TGTGCCAGCAGTTCCGGGACAGGGGTCAAGCAGTACTTC
CDR3 protein: CASSSGTGVKQYF

J gene: TRBJ1-1
V gene: TRBV9
clone size: NA
D gene: NA
CDR3 DNA: TGTGCCAGCAGCGTAGGGTCCGGGGGACGAACTGAAGCTTTCTTT
CDR3 protein: CASSVGSGGRTEAFF

J gene: TRBJ1-3
V gene: TRBV30
clone size: NA
D gene: NA
CDR3 DNA: TGTGCCTGGACGGTGAACTCTGGAAACACCATATATTTT
CDR3 protein: CAWTVNSGNTIYF

J gene: TRBJ2-3
V gene: TRBV28
clone size: NA
D gene: NA
CDR3 DNA: TGTGCCAGCAGCCCCCCGCGACTAGCAGATACGCAGTATTTT
CDR3 protein: CASSPPRLADTQYF

J gene: TRBJ2-1
V gene: TRBV30
clone size: NA
D gene: TRBD2
CDR3 DNA: TGTGCCTGGGGGGGCGGGACTAGCGGTTCCCAACCTCAGTTCTTC
CDR3 protein: CAWGGGTSGSQPQFF

J gene: TRBJ1-5
V gene: TRBV6-2/TRBV6-3
clone size: NA
D gene: NA
CDR3 DNA: TGTGCCAGCAGTTCCGGGGTGAGCAATCAGCCCCAGCATTTT
CDR3 protein: CASSSGVSNQPQHF

J gene: TRBJ2-5
V gene: TRBV29-1
clone size: NA
D gene: NA
CDR3 DNA: TGCAGCGTTGCCGTACAGCCCGGCACCCAGTACTTC
CDR3 protein: CSVAVQPGTQYF

J gene: TRBJ1-3
V gene: TRBV6-1
clone size: once
D gene: NA
CDR3 DNA: TGTGCCAGCAGTGGATTACAGGCCCTCTCTGGAAACACCATATATTTT
CDR3 protein: CASSGLQALSGNTIYF

J gene: TRBJ1-2
V gene: TRBV11-2
clone size: NA
D gene: TRBD1
CDR3 DNA: TGTGCCAGCAGCTTAGATGCCCAGGGGGCGAACTATGGCTACACCTTC
CDR3 protein: CASSLDAQGANYGYTF

J gene: TRBJ1-2
V gene: TRBV7-2
clone size: once
D gene: NA
CDR3 DNA: TGTGCCAGCAGCCCGGTCGGCAGACAAAACTATGGCTACACCTTC
CDR3 protein: CASSPVGRQNYGYTF

J gene: TRBJ1-3
V gene: TRBV4-1
clone size: NA
D gene: NA
CDR3 DNA: TGCGCCAGCAGCCAAAGACAGGTACCAGGAAACACCATATATTTT
CDR3 protein: CASSQRQVPGNTIYF

J gene: TRBJ2-1
V gene: TRBV20-1
clone size: NA
D gene: NA
CDR3 DNA: TGCAGTGCACCAGGGAAGAAAGGGCAGTTCTTC
CDR3 protein: CSAPGKKGQFF

J gene: TRBJ2-1
V gene: TRBV19
clone size: NA
D gene: TRBD2
CDR3 DNA: TGTGCCAGTAGTATTGGACTAGCGGCTCAGTTCTTC
CDR3 protein: CASSIGLAAQFF

J gene: TRBJ1-1
V gene: TRBV28
clone size: NA
D gene: TRBD1
CDR3 DNA: TGTGCCAGCAGTTTCGATGGGACAGGCCTCAGGGTAGCTTTCTTT
CDR3 protein: CASSFDGTGLRVAFF

J gene: TRBJ2-5
V gene: TRBV10-3
clone size: NA
D gene: TRBD2
CDR3 DNA: TGTGCCACAGGACTAGCGGGAGAAGAGACCCAGTACTTC
CDR3 protein: CATGLAGEETQYF